This T cell receptor (beta chain) was identified in a study of sequential checkpoint blockade in melanoma. Study-level information: Arm A got nivolumab then ipilimumab; arm B the reverse, 1:1.

This clone was seen a single time. TCRdb keeps only in-frame clones here, not all; method: immunoSEQ multiplex PCR. Among around 18,000 clones listed, approximately 74% were seen once. Treatment defined: randomized to nivolumab then ipilimumab (arm A) or the reverse (arm B). Live CD3+CD8+ CD19− CD56− cells were sorted from PBMCs. V lost 5 bases to trimming and J lost 4 bases, with 12 bases between them. Per germline, CDR1 MDHEN and CDR2 SYDVKM. The CDR3 covers 13 residues. The rearrangement uses TRBV28 and TRBJ2-7; possible D gene TRBD2, 5 bases. The clonotype comes from a human donor with melanoma. This specimen was CD8+ T cells sorted from blood (inferred from file names), taken from a patient given nivolumab and ipilimumab in sequence. CDR3 sequence reads: CASSHPPGYEQYF. As DNA, the CDR3 is TGTGCCAGCAGTCATCCCCCGGGGTACGAGCAGTACTTC.